This entry is about one TCR beta chain. Libraries were prepared by immunoSEQ multiplex PCR; TCRdb keeps only in-frame clonotypes and omits some of them. The profile shows approximately 65,000 clones, nearly 95% of them singletons. The germline V gene has CDR1 SGHRS and CDR2 YFSETQ. The CDR3 runs to 16 residues. V lost 3 bases to trimming and J lost 6 bases; unmatched junction nucleotides: 9. The sample originates from a study of cytomegalovirus exposure and HLA in healthy donors. Material: PBMCs. The sequence derives from a man younger than 30 in good health and CMV-seropositive. This chain connects TRBV5-1 to TRBJ1-2, with 12 bases lining up with TRBD1. The CDR3 DNA follows: TGCGCCAGCAGCTCAGGGACAGGGGGCATTTTAAATGGCTACACCTTC. Protein sequence: CASSSGTGGILNGYTF. The full variable domain, with the rest looked up from reference TRBV5-1 and TRBJ1-2, is KAGVTQTPRYLIKTRGQQVTLSCSPISGHRSVSWYQQTPGQGLQFLFEYFSETQRNKGNFPGRFSGRQFSNSRSEMNVSTLELGDSALYLCASSSGTGGILNGYTFGSGTRLTVV.